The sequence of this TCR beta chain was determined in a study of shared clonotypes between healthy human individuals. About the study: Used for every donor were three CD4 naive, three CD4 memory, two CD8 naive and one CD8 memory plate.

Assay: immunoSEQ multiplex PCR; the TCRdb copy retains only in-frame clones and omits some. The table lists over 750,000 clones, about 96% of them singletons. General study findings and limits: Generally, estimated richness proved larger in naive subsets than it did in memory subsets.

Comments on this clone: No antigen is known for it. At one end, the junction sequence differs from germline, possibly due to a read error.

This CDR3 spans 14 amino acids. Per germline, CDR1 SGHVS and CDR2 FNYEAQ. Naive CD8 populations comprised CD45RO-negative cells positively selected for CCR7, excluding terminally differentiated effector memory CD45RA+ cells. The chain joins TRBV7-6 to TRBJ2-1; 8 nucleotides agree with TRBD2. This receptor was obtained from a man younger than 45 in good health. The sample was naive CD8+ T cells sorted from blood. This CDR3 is CASGSLAEDNEQFF. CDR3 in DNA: TGCGCCAGCGGGTCACTAGCGGAAGACAATGAGCAGTTCTTC.